Shown below are 29 T cell receptor beta chains from a single sample sequenced in a study of shared clonotypes between healthy human individuals. Clones were sequenced by immunoSEQ multiplex PCR, and TCRdb holds only the in-frame ones, with some missing. The sample lists over a million clones, 96% occurring once. Input material: naive CD4+ T cells sorted from blood. Subset in this sample: CD45RA+ positively selected. The receptors originated from a man aged 30 to 45 in good health.

The V call is TRBV7-6, the J call TRBJ1-1, with D hard to call. Germline lookup yields CDR1 SGHVS and CDR2 FNYEAQ. V gave up 0 bases and J gave up 2 bases, with 13 bases separating them. The CDR3 consists of 16 residues. DNA of the CDR3: TGTGCCAGCAGCTTAGCGCTAGGTAGGAGTAACACTGAAGCTTTCTTT. This gives the protein CASSLALGRSNTEAFF.

The chain's CDR3 is CASSRSPSNNEQFF. The CDR3 DNA follows: TGTGCCAGCAGCCGCTCCCCATCTAACAATGAGCAGTTCTTC. The rearrangement links TRBV7-2 to TRBJ2-1; D gene unclear. The germline gives CDR1 SGHTA, CDR2 FQGNSA. V was cut by 5 bases and J by 5 bases, with 13 bases left in between. The CDR3 runs 14 residues. The entire variable domain, with the rest obtained from reference TRBV7-2 and TRBJ2-1, is as follows: GAGVSQSPSNKVTEKGKDVELRCDPISGHTALYWYRQSLGQGLEFLIYFQGNSAPDKSGLPSDRFSAERTGGSVSTLTIQRTQQEDSAVYLCASSRSPSNNEQFFGPGTRLTVL.

The rearrangement uses TRBV9 and TRBJ2-2; maybe TRBD2 (6 bases). The CDR3 sequence is 14 residues long. V lost 7 bases and J lost 5, with 15 bases in between. Per germline, CDR1 SGDLS and CDR2 YYNGEE. CDR3 amino acids: CASRSDAGTGELFF. In nucleotides, the CDR3 is TGTGCCAGCCGTTCGGACGCGGGGACCGGGGAGCTGTTTTTT.

The rearrangement links TRBV6-6 to TRBJ2-5; D remains ambiguous. There are 14 residues in the CDR3. The V gene's germline CDR1 is MNHNY and CDR2 SVGAGI (reference sequence). V was pared by 6 bases and J by 0 bases, with 11 bases between. CDR3 region: CASRPRPNQETQYF. Here the CDR3 DNA reads TGTGCCAGCAGGCCCCGACCCAACCAAGAGACCCAGTACTTC.

The rearrangement joins TRBV19 to TRBJ2-7; 8 bases line up with TRBD1. CDR1 LNHDA and CDR2 SQIVND come from the germline V gene (reference sequence). The ends lost 5 bases at V and 0 bases at J; junction bases unmatched: 9. CDR3 length: 16 residues. The CDR3 spells CASSVRQGTLSYEQYF. The CDR3 DNA reads as TGTGCCAGTAGTGTACGACAGGGGACCCTCTCCTACGAGCAGTACTTC.

The chain employs TRBV18 and TRBJ2-5; 10 bases are shared with TRBD2. CDR3 length: 16 amino acids. J gave up 3 bases and V 3 bases, and 7 bases lay outside the gene matches. The germline V gene encodes CDR1 KGHSH and CDR2 LQKENI. CDR3 sequence: CASSPLTLAGEETQYF. CDR3 nucleotides: TGTGCCAGCTCACCCCTCACGCTAGCGGGGGAAGAGACCCAGTACTTC.

The CDR3 DNA reads as TGTGCCAGCAGTCAATCAGGAATCCGCTCCTACAATGAGCAGTTCTTC. This encodes CASSQSGIRSYNEQFF. This chain connects TRBV28 to TRBJ2-1; D not certain. The germline V gene has CDR1 MDHEN and CDR2 SYDVKM. The CDR3 sequence is 16 residues long. With 5 bases removed from V and 0 bases from J, the gap between germline ends came to 14 bases.

This clone was seen a single time. The chain has TRBV7-3 and TRBJ2-7; no reliable D call. V lost 5 bases to trimming and J lost 6 bases, with 14 bases between them. CDR1 is SGHTA, CDR2 FQGTGA, per germline. The CDR3 sequence is 13 residues long. CDR3 sequence (DNA): TGTGCCAGCAGCCCGCAACTTCAAACCGAGCAGTACTTC. Its protein product is CASSPQLQTEQYF.

The chain employs TRBV14 and TRBJ2-1, with D possibly matching TRBD1 (6 bases). This CDR3 has 18 residues. The germline V gene has CDR1 SGHDN and CDR2 FVKESK. V gave up 2 bases and J gave up 2 bases, with 19 bases separating them. The CDR3 sequence is CASSQKRGWIGAYNEQFF. The CDR3 coding sequence is TGTGCCAGCAGCCAAAAAAGGGGGTGGATAGGGGCCTACAATGAGCAGTTCTTC. The whole variable domain, remainder taken from reference TRBV14 and TRBJ2-1, is EAGVTQFPSHSVIEKGQTVTLRCDPISGHDNLYWYRRVMGKEIKFLLHFVKESKQDESGMPNNRFLAERTGGTYSTLKVQPAELEDSGVYFCASSQKRGWIGAYNEQFFGPGTRLTVL.

This sequence joins TRBV10-3 and TRBJ2-2, with TRBD1 matching over 8 bases. V trimming: 11 bases; J trimming: 5 bases; junction bases outside the gene matches: 7. The CDR3 consists of 13 residues. Germline lookup yields CDR1 ENHRY and CDR2 SYGVKD. CDR3 DNA: TGTGCCGGCAGGGGGCTCGGAACCGGGGAGCTGTTTTTT. Its translation is CAGRGLGTGELFF.

J is TRBJ2-7 and V is TRBV5-6; perhaps TRBD2 as D (6 bases). The CDR3 length is 15 residues. Germline V gives CDR1 SGHDT, CDR2 YYEEEE. V lost 4 bases and J lost 0, with 14 bases in between. CDR3: CASSVGTFLSYEQYF. The CDR3 bases are TGTGCCAGCAGCGTCGGGACTTTTCTCTCCTACGAGCAGTACTTC.

The chain employs TRBV5-1 and TRBJ2-4, with D perhaps TRBD1 or TRBD2 (5 bases each). V lost 0 bases to trimming and J lost 4 bases, with 8 bases between them. Germline assignment: CDR1 SGHRS and CDR2 YFSETQ. This CDR3 region has 14 residues. CDR3 residues: CASSLAEGKNIQYF. The CDR3 DNA reads as TGCGCCAGCAGCTTGGCCGAGGGGAAAAACATTCAGTACTTC.

V is TRBV28 and J is TRBJ2-1; tentative D call: TRBD2 (6 bases). Germline V CDR1 and CDR2: MDHEN, SYDVKM. V shed 8 bases and J shed 8 bases, with 16 bases lying between them. The length of the CDR3 is 13 residues. The CDR3 region is CASGRPREYEQFF. The CDR3 DNA reads TGTGCCAGCGGGCGTCCTCGGGAGTATGAGCAGTTCTTC.

With respect to this clone: Other nucleotide sequences from this sample produce the same CDR3. This rearrangement joins TRBV5-1 to TRBJ1-4; TRBD1 aligns across 7 bases. CDR1 and CDR2 from the germline V gene are SGHRS and YFSETQ. V lost 8 bases and J lost 5; bases outside the gene matches: 6. This CDR3 is built from 13 residues. The CDR3 sequence: CASSGTDNEKLFF. The DNA for the CDR3 is TGCGCCAGTTCGGGGACAGACAATGAAAAACTGTTTTTT.

This chain connects TRBV2 to TRBJ2-3; no clear D gene. CDR3 size: 12 residues. Germline values: CDR1 SNHLY, CDR2 FYNNEI. Trimming removed 10 bases from V and 5 bases from J, with 13 bases in between. The CDR3 sequence is CATTALVDTQYF. In DNA form, the CDR3 reads TGTGCCACTACAGCGTTGGTAGATACGCAGTATTTT.

This chain joins TRBV15 and TRBJ2-1; TRBD2 is a possible D gene (6 bases). CDR1 is LNHNV, CDR2 YYDKDF, per germline (reference sequence). V gave up 6 bases and J gave up 8 bases, with 17 bases separating them. The CDR3 is 14 residues long. The CDR3 bases are TGTGCCACCAGGGCGGGACCCACGAATGATGAGCAGTTCTTC. Translated, it gives CATRAGPTNDEQFF.

This chain uses TRBV10-2 with TRBJ2-2; TRBD2 aligns across 7 bases. CDR1 and CDR2 (germline): WSHSY, SAAADI. The junction had 9 bases not matched to a gene; V was cut back by 0 bases and J by 5 bases. CDR3 length: 17 amino acids. CDR3 protein: CASSESIPGGPTGELFF. The CDR3 DNA sequence: TGCGCCAGCAGTGAGTCGATCCCGGGAGGTCCAACCGGGGAGCTGTTTTTT.

This rearrangement joins TRBV18 to TRBJ2-3, with TRBD2 identical over 7 bases. This CDR3 is built from 15 residues. Germline-derived CDR1 and CDR2 are KGHSH and LQKENI. With 4 bases clipped from V and 7 bases from J, the junction kept 11 bases outside the gene matches. CDR3 sequence (DNA): TGTGCCAGCTCACAACCCTCTCGCGGGAGTTATACGCAGTATTTT. It yields the protein CASSQPSRGSYTQYF.

The rearrangement joins TRBV28 to TRBJ2-7; D tentatively reads TRBD1 or TRBD2 (5 bases each). The V gene's germline CDR1 is MDHEN and CDR2 SYDVKM. With 1 base removed from V and 0 bases from J, the gap between germline ends came to 10 bases. CDR3 length: 15 residues. The CDR3 reads CASSLSPGPSYEQYF. Written as DNA, the CDR3 is TGTGCCAGCAGTTTATCACCGGGGCCCTCCTACGAGCAGTACTTC.

The gene calls are TRBV4-3 and TRBJ2-3, with D perhaps matching TRBD1 (5 bases). V lost 0 bases and J lost 2, with 12 bases in between. The CDR3 spans 16 residues. CDR1 LGHNA and CDR2 YSLEER come from the germline V gene. In DNA, the CDR3 is TGCGCCAGCAGCCAAGATTGGGGCGCCCTCACAGATACGCAGTATTTT. Amino acids: CASSQDWGALTDTQYF.

A note on this clone: Other DNA sequences within the sample encode an identical CDR3. This chain joins TRBV18 and TRBJ2-5; D is unresolved. CDR3 length equals 11 residues. CDR1 and CDR2 from the germline V gene are KGHSH and LQKENI. Trimming took off 5 bases at V and 3 bases at J, with 4 bases between the two ends. The CDR3 loop reads CASSSKETQYF. CDR3 DNA: TGTGCCAGCTCATCCAAAGAGACCCAGTACTTC.

The gene calls are TRBV6-5 and TRBJ2-7, with unresolved D. The CDR3 length is 11 residues. Germline CDR1 reads MNHEY; CDR2 reads SVGAGI. V lost 3 bases to trimming and J lost 7 bases, with 7 bases between them. CDR3 sequence: CASSYLLEQYF. For the CDR3, the DNA is TGTGCCAGCAGTTATTTGTTGGAGCAGTACTTC.

The chain recombines TRBV7-2 with TRBJ1-5, with a possible D match to TRBD1 (5 bases). The germline CDR1 and CDR2 sequences are SGHTA and FQGNSA. Trimming pared 3 bases from V and 3 bases from J, leaving 6 bases between. The CDR3 totals 13 residues. The CDR3 sequence: CASSFGANQPQHF. DNA of the CDR3: TGTGCCAGCAGCTTTGGGGCCAATCAGCCCCAGCATTTT.

This clone has only one observation. The DNA for the CDR3 is TGCGCCAGCAGCCAAGGCCAGACAGGGGGCCTCTCCAGCATTCAGTACTTC. As protein: CASSQGQTGGLSSIQYF. The chain combines TRBV4-1 with TRBJ2-4; 10 bases match TRBD1. Germline CDR1 and CDR2: MGHRA and YSYEKL. This CDR3 region has 17 residues. J was trimmed by 9 bases and V by 1 base; bases with no gene match: 12.

This clone was picked up one time. This rearrangement joins TRBV4-3 to TRBJ2-3; either TRBD1 or TRBD2 may fit D (7 bases each). The length of the CDR3 is 16 residues. Germline V gives CDR1 LGHNA, CDR2 YSLEER. The ends were cut back, 0 bases at V and 4 bases at J, with 14 bases in the middle. The CDR3 DNA is TGCGCCAGCAGCCAAGATGGGGCAGGGGGGGCAGATACGCAGTATTTT. It codes for CASSQDGAGGADTQYF.

Of note for this clone: Other DNA sequences in this sample translate to the same CDR3. V gene TRBV9 combines with J gene TRBJ1-1, with D perhaps matching TRBD1 (5 bases). The germline gives CDR1 SGDLS, CDR2 YYNGEE. The CDR3 has 14 residues. The V end was cut by 0 bases, the J end by 0 bases, with 6 bases between. CDR3 residues: CASSVGQLNTEAFF. In DNA form, the CDR3 reads TGTGCCAGCAGCGTAGGACAGCTGAACACTGAAGCTTTCTTT.

The rearrangement uses TRBV29-1 and TRBJ1-2; maybe TRBD1 (5 bases). Trimming took 6 bases from V and 13 from J, leaving 9 bases between them. Germline V lookup: CDR1 SQVTM, CDR2 ANQGSEA. The CDR3 spans 8 residues. The CDR3 protein is CSVGVRTF. CDR3 DNA sequence: TGCAGCGTGGGGGTTCGCACCTTC.

V is TRBV19 and J is TRBJ2-7, with a possible D match to TRBD2 (5 bases). This CDR3 has 14 amino acids. The germline V and J ends were trimmed by 4 bases and 0 bases, with 10 bases remaining between them. Germline CDR1 is LNHDA and CDR2 is SQIVND (reference sequence). The CDR3 DNA reads as TGTGCCAGTAGTACAACCGGGATCTCCTACGAGCAGTACTTC. Amino acid sequence: CASSTTGISYEQYF.

The rearrangement uses TRBV28 and TRBJ2-7; D is unresolved. Germline V gives CDR1 MDHEN, CDR2 SYDVKM. V lost 2 bases and J 2 bases, leaving 7 bases between the germline ends. The CDR3 has 13 amino acids. The CDR3 DNA reads TGTGCCAGCAGTTTAGGGATTACCTACGAGCAGTACTTC. Protein: CASSLGITYEQYF.